This T cell receptor beta chain was identified during a study of blood T cell repertoires in COVID-19. On the study more broadly: Donors in the United States, Italy and Spain gave samples during acute or convalescent COVID-19. PBMCs, B-cell-depleted T cells, or T cells were the source of the cDNA or gDNA that made up the material.

The CDR3 is 16 amino acids. V gave up 7 bases and J gave up 5 bases, with 20 bases separating them. Germline CDR1 and CDR2: SGHAT and FQNNGV. Per the original methods: The authors estimated nucleated cell counts from reference gene primer amplification. The data were produced by immunoSEQ multiplex PCR, yet TCRdb's version contains in-frame clones alone and is incomplete. D and trimming come from the DNA, and the V and J calls and clone size come from that table. The sample has 50,000 to 65,000 clones; almost 95% are singletons. The rearrangement uses TRBV11-2 and TRBJ2-2, with D perhaps TRBD1 (5 bases). Specimen: peripheral blood. The sequence was obtained from a man between 50 and 59 years old with active COVID-19. This chain's CDR3 is CASTSVTGEVTGELFF. In DNA form, the CDR3 reads TGTGCCAGCACCTCCGTTACAGGTGAAGTTACCGGGGAGCTGTTTTTT.